The T cell receptor (beta chain) under discussion was sequenced for a study of CD8 T cells in Susac syndrome. Study-level points and caveats: It was acknowledged in the study that the number of individuals who were included in its TCR sequencing and HLA analysis was relatively small.

In regard to this clonotype: The antigen remains undetermined.

CDR1 SQVTM and CDR2 ANQGSEA come from the germline V gene. V shed 7 bases, J shed 5 bases, and the junction held 7 bases outside the gene matches. CDR3 length equals 12 residues. With random hexamers, reverse transcription was performed on about 0.45 to 1 ug of RNA. The method of amplification for TCR beta CDR3 was immunoSEQ multiplex PCR, covering 54 Vbeta and 13 Jbeta. A single record per CDR3 protein comes from TCRdb applying MiXCR to the immunoSEQ multiplex PCR reads. The sample includes approximately 150,000 distinct CDR3 sequences, around 96% of them seen just once. V gene TRBV29-1 combines with J gene TRBJ1-1; 7 bases align to TRBD1. Sequenced sample: CD4+ T cells from PBMCs. The sequence was collected from a human donor with multiple sclerosis. CDR3 sequence (DNA): TGCAGCGCCGGGGACAGCGGGACTGAAGCTTTCTTT. Translating it yields CSAGDSGTEAFF.